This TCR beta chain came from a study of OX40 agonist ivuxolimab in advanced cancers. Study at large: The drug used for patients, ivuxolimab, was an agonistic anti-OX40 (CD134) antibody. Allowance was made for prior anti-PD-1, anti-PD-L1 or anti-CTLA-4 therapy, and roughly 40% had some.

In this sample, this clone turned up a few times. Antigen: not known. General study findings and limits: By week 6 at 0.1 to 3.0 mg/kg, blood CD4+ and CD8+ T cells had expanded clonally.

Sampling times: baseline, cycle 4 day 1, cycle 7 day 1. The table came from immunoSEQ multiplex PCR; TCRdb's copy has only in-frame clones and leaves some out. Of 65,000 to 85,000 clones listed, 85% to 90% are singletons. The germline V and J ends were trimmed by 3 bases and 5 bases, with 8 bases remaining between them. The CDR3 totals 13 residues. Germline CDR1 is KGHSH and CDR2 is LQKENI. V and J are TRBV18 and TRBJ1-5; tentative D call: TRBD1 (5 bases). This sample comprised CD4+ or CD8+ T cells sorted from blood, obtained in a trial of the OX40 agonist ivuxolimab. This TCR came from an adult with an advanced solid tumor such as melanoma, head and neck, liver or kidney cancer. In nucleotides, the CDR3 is TGTGCCAGCTCACCGAAACAGGATCAGCCCCAGCATTTT. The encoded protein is CASSPKQDQPQHF.